The clone carrying this T cell receptor beta chain was seen only a few times. What it binds is unknown. The entry originates in a study of T-cell reconstitution after alpha-beta-depleted transplantation in children. Notes on the study in general: Some patients' high day-60 TCRbeta diversity was traced to surviving recipient T cells and thymic progenitors.

Germline CDR1 is PRHDT and CDR2 is FYEKMQ (reference sequence). V lost 4 bases and J 3 bases, leaving 12 bases between the germline ends. CDR3 size: 15 residues. The TCRbeta library was prepared with unique molecular identifiers. MiXCR was run by TCRdb on the PCR reads, yielding one entry per CDR3 protein. Altogether more than 300,000 distinct CDR3 sequences are present, 15% to 20% being singletons, with the ten largest covering around 41%. This receptor was identified in a male patient between 2 and 9 years old who had a stem cell transplant for acute lymphoblastic leukemia, so the T cells may come from the graft donor. The V and J genes are TRBV13 and TRBJ1-4; D not certain. Source: PBMCs, mostly from graft donor cells, taken 360 days after TCRalphabeta/CD19-depleted stem cell transplant. Here the CDR3 DNA reads TGTGCCAGCAGCTCCTTCGGTGACCCTAATGAAAAACTGTTTTTT. It codes for CASSSFGDPNEKLFF.